The 19 T cell receptor beta chains below all came from one sample that was sequenced in a study of shared clonotypes between healthy human individuals (dated by TCRdb to 2018 to 2020). The library came from the immunoSEQ multiplex PCR assay. Entries here come from immuneACCESS through TCRdb and include only in-frame sequences with V and J called. Some clones fail to appear in such tables; in the studies checked, an unresolved V gene covers under half of the shortfall, and the cause of the remainder is unknown. The sample includes about 980,000 clones, with 76% observed a single time. The ten largest clones represent about 1.5% of the sample. Sample: memory CD4+ T cells sorted from blood. The cell subset or site label for this specimen denotes: CD45RA-negative fraction. The receptors shown here come from a man aged 18 to 29 in good health.

This clone was counted a few times. The CDR3 DNA follows: TGTGCCAGCAGCGACCCCTGGGCGGGAGAGATAGATACGCAGTATTTT. It yields the protein CASSDPWAGEIDTQYF. The chain employs TRBV7-9 and TRBJ2-3; 7 nucleotides match TRBD2. Germline CDR1 SEHNR, CDR2 FQNEAQ (reference sequence). The CDR3 extends over 16 amino acids. The ends lost 5 bases at V and 5 bases at J; junction bases unmatched: 13.

The V call is TRBV6-6, the J call TRBJ2-7; D gene unclear. The length of the CDR3 is 15 residues. Per germline, CDR1 MNHNY and CDR2 SVGAGI (reference sequence). Trimming stripped 2 bases from V and 0 bases from J, with 11 bases between. The CDR3 is CASSYVEPSSYEQYF. CDR3 DNA sequence: TGTGCCAGCAGTTACGTCGAGCCGAGCTCCTACGAGCAGTACTTC.

V is TRBV10-3 and J is TRBJ1-1, with no clear D. Per germline, CDR1 ENHRY and CDR2 SYGVKD. The CDR3 loop spans 14 amino acids. The V gene lost 0 bases and the J gene lost 4 bases, with 9 bases spanning the gap. This CDR3 reads CAISESGSGTEAFF. CDR3 nucleotides: TGTGCCATCAGTGAGTCTGGTTCCGGCACTGAAGCTTTCTTT.

The chain employs TRBV28 and TRBJ1-5, with D possibly matching TRBD1 (5 bases). Germline V gene sequence: CDR1 MDHEN, CDR2 SYDVKM. The length of the CDR3 is 16 residues. V shed 6 bases and J shed 3 bases, with 18 bases lying between them. CDR3 loop: CASRTGDGSINQPQHF. In DNA, the CDR3 is TGTGCCAGCAGAACTGGGGACGGTTCAATCAATCAGCCCCAGCATTTT.

This chain joins TRBV25-1 and TRBJ2-2, with D perhaps matching TRBD1 (5 bases). The CDR3 runs 14 residues. The germline V gene has CDR1 MGHDK and CDR2 SYGVNS. Trimming pared 2 bases from V and 3 bases from J, leaving 7 bases between. CDR3 nucleotide sequence: TGTGCCAGCAGTGAAGGGGCCCACACCGGGGAGCTGTTTTTT. As protein: CASSEGAHTGELFF.

This chain connects TRBV2 to TRBJ2-3; D is uncertain. Trimming shortened V by 8 bases and J by 1 base, and 10 bases separated the two germline ends. The CDR3 contains 13 residues. CDR1 and CDR2 from the germline V gene are SNHLY and FYNNEI. The CDR3 DNA sequence: TGTGCCAGCGGGAAGGTCGGCACAGATACGCAGTATTTT. It specifies CASGKVGTDTQYF.

This clone occurred many times. The chain carries TRBV6-1 and TRBJ2-7; D unresolved. V lost 4 bases, J lost 3 bases, and 16 bases lay in between. Germline lookup yields CDR1 MNHNS and CDR2 SASEGT. The CDR3 consists of 15 residues. The chain's CDR3 is CASSVVTAAFYEQYF. The DNA for the CDR3 is TGTGCCAGCAGTGTAGTTACAGCCGCTTTCTACGAGCAGTACTTC.

The chain uses TRBV5-4 and TRBJ2-7, with D uncertain. The CDR3 covers 11 residues. Germline V lookup: CDR1 SGHNT, CDR2 YYREEE (reference sequence). V was clipped by 4 bases and J by 3 bases, with 5 bases between them. Here the CDR3 reads CASSQNYEQYF. The CDR3 coding sequence is TGTGCCAGCAGCCAGAACTACGAGCAGTACTTC. Together with reference TRBV5-4 and TRBJ2-7, the CDR3 gives the full variable domain: ETGVTQSPTHLIKTRGQQVTLRCSSQSGHNTVSWYQQALGQGPQFIFQYYREEENGRGNFPPRFSGLQFPNYSSELNVNALELDDSALYLCASSQNYEQYFGPGTRLTVT.

The chain employs TRBV5-1 and TRBJ1-2, with D perhaps matching TRBD1 (5 bases). The germline CDR1 and CDR2 sequences are SGHRS and YFSETQ. V was cut by 3 bases and J by 4 bases, with 7 bases left in between. This CDR3 spans 12 amino acids. This chain's CDR3 is CASSSGTYGYTF. The DNA for the CDR3 is TGCGCCAGCAGCTCTGGGACCTATGGCTACACCTTC.

J is TRBJ1-1 and V is TRBV6-5; D is perhaps TRBD1 (6 bases). The germline CDR1 and CDR2 sequences are MNHEY and SVGAGI. The V gene lost 4 bases and the J gene lost 4 bases, with 13 bases spanning the gap. This CDR3 has 14 amino acids. The CDR3: CASSSHRVGTEAFF. The CDR3 bases are TGTGCCAGCAGTTCCCACAGGGTGGGCACTGAAGCTTTCTTT.

The genes are TRBV10-1 and TRBJ2-1; 8 positions agree with TRBD2. This CDR3 comprises 16 residues. Germline V gene lookup returns CDR1 WNHNN and CDR2 SYGVQD (reference sequence). The junction had 6 bases not matched to a gene; V was cut back by 4 bases and J by 1 base. As DNA, the CDR3 is TGCGCCAGCAGTGTTAGCGGGGAGAATTCCTACAATGAGCAGTTCTTC. Protein: CASSVSGENSYNEQFF.

A remark on this clone: The junction and the germline gene differ at one end; a read error may be behind it. J is TRBJ2-2 and V is TRBV5-6; 7 nucleotides line up with TRBD1. CDR1 is SGHDT, CDR2 YYEEEE, per germline. The CDR3 length is 15 residues. CDR3 region: CAGSFGTANTGELFF. CDR3 DNA: TGTGCCGGCAGCTTTGGGACAGCGAACACCGGGGAGCTGTTTTTT.

The count of this clone is one. The J gene is TRBJ2-1, the V gene TRBV5-4; D unresolved. V was shortened by 0 bases and J by 6 bases, with 13 bases between the two germline ends. The CDR3 length is 15 residues. In germline, CDR1 is SGHNT, CDR2 YYREEE (reference sequence). CDR3 in DNA: TGTGCCAGCAGCTTGGAGGGCCTCTCCGGCAATGAGCAGTTCTTC. It encodes CASSLEGLSGNEQFF.

V is TRBV5-4 and J is TRBJ1-2; TRBD1 matches 9 bases. J gave up 4 bases and V 4 bases, and 11 bases lay outside the gene matches. The length of the CDR3 is 16 residues. Per the germline V gene, CDR1 is SGHNT and CDR2 is YYREEE (reference sequence). The CDR3 DNA reads TGTGCCAGCAGCCTAGATTTACAGGGGGCGGGCTATGGCTACACCTTC. It specifies CASSLDLQGAGYGYTF.

This clone appeared a single time. V is TRBV5-4 and J is TRBJ2-5; D gene uncertain. Germline V CDR1 and CDR2: SGHNT, YYREEE (reference sequence). The germline V and J ends were trimmed by 3 bases and 5 bases, with 8 bases remaining between them. This CDR3 is built from 12 residues. The CDR3 spells CASSSIGETQYF. Here the CDR3 DNA reads TGTGCCAGCAGCTCCATCGGGGAGACCCAGTACTTC. The full variable domain, with the rest looked up from reference TRBV5-4 and TRBJ2-5, is ETGVTQSPTHLIKTRGQQVTLRCSSQSGHNTVSWYQQALGQGPQFIFQYYREEENGRGNFPPRFSGLQFPNYSSELNVNALELDDSALYLCASSSIGETQYFGPGTRLLVL.

The V and J genes are TRBV6-5 and TRBJ2-2, with 7 nucleotides matching TRBD2. J gave up 5 bases and V 6 bases, and 9 bases lay outside the gene matches. Germline CDR1 reads MNHEY; CDR2 reads SVGAGI. There are 15 residues in the CDR3. This CDR3 is CASSSRGGVTGELFF. CDR3 bases: TGTGCCAGCAGCTCCCGGGGAGGGGTGACCGGGGAGCTGTTTTTT.

CDR3 residues: CASSLNRYGYTF. CDR3 DNA: TGTGCCAGCAGCTTAAATCGCTATGGCTACACCTTC. The chain has TRBV11-2 and TRBJ1-2, with no clear D. The CDR3 spans 12 residues. Germline V lookup: CDR1 SGHAT, CDR2 FQNNGV. Trimming cost V 2 bases and J 4 bases, with 5 bases left between them.

V gene TRBV19 combines with J gene TRBJ2-7, with TRBD1 as a possible D gene (5 bases). The CDR3 runs to 14 residues. Germline V gene sequence: CDR1 LNHDA, CDR2 SQIVND (reference sequence). The V and J ends lost 5 bases and 2 bases respectively, with 13 bases between them. CDR3 bases: TGTGCCAGTAGTGAACAGGCTTCTACCTACGAGCAGTACTTC. Translated, it gives CASSEQASTYEQYF.

The rearrangement joins TRBV10-3 to TRBJ2-3; 8 bases match TRBD1. CDR3 size: 15 residues. Germline CDR1 is ENHRY and CDR2 is SYGVKD. The junction had 4 bases not matched to a gene; V was cut back by 3 bases and J by 2 bases. In nucleotides, the CDR3 is TGTGCCATCAGTGATGGGACAGGAGTCACAGATACGCAGTATTTT. Its protein is CAISDGTGVTDTQYF.